One sample yielded the 21 T cell receptor beta chains listed below, sequenced in a study of cytomegalovirus exposure and HLA in healthy donors. Both 60 Vbeta primers and 13 Jbeta primers went into the PCR. The assay was immunoSEQ multiplex PCR, and TCRdb's table has in-frame clones only and misses some. The sample gives 180,000 or so clones, 82% of which show up once; approximately 1.4% is in the top ten. Sequencing used PBMCs. The receptors stem from a man aged 35-49 years in good health and CMV-seronegative.

This chain connects TRBV27 to TRBJ1-2; 7 bases fit TRBD1. V shed 4 bases, J shed 0 bases, and the junction held 8 bases outside the gene matches. Germline V gene data show CDR1 as MNHEY and CDR2 as SMNVEV (reference sequence). This CDR3 comprises 16 residues. CDR3 region: CASSSTGMTANYGYTF. CDR3 nucleotides: TGTGCCAGCAGTTCGACAGGGATGACGGCTAACTATGGCTACACCTTC.

This clone appeared a few times. J is TRBJ2-1 and V is TRBV5-1, with 11 bases lining up with TRBD2. CDR1 and CDR2 (germline): SGHRS, YFSETQ. V dropped 4 bases and J dropped 10; count of bases not matched to a gene: 10. This CDR3 has 15 residues. The CDR3 protein is CASSAGLAAPGEQFF. For the CDR3, the DNA is TGCGCCAGCAGCGCGGGACTAGCGGCTCCGGGGGAGCAGTTCTTC.

The rearrangement uses TRBV7-9 and TRBJ2-7; 8 bases match TRBD1. The V and J ends lost 5 bases and 0 bases, in that order; junction bases with no gene match: 12. The CDR3 has 17 amino acids. CDR1 SEHNR and CDR2 FQNEAQ come from the germline V gene (reference sequence). The CDR3 bases are TGTGCCAGCAGCCCCCTCGACAGGGGTAGGGGCTCCTACGAGCAGTACTTC. Protein product: CASSPLDRGRGSYEQYF.

The chain couples TRBV6-5 to TRBJ1-6; D is uncertain. The germline CDR1 and CDR2 sequences are MNHEY and SVGAGI. V lost 2 bases to trimming and J lost 0 bases, with 8 bases between them. The CDR3 runs 16 residues. DNA of the CDR3: TGTGCCAGCAGTTACAGCGAGGCCTCCTATAATTCACCCCTCCACTTT. Its protein is CASSYSEASYNSPLHF.

The chain is built from TRBV7-2 and TRBJ2-7; 7 bases map to TRBD2. CDR3 length: 17 amino acids. Germline-derived CDR1 and CDR2 are SGHTA and FQGNSA. Germline trimming cut 1 base from V and 5 bases from J; bases unmatched to any gene: 14. In nucleotides, the CDR3 is TGTGCCAGCAGCTTAGGTTCTGAGGGAGGGCCCCGTAACGAGCAGTACTTC. Residues: CASSLGSEGGPRNEQYF.

The rearrangement links TRBV4-3 to TRBJ2-3, with TRBD2 matching over 13 bases. Germline V gene sequence: CDR1 LGHNA, CDR2 YSLEER. This CDR3 has 18 residues. Trimming took 2 bases from V and 0 from J; bases not matched to a gene: 5. The chain's CDR3 is CASSQTGLAGSSTDTQYF. For the CDR3, the DNA is TGCGCCAGCAGCCAAACGGGACTAGCGGGGTCTAGCACAGATACGCAGTATTTT.

This chain uses TRBV7-9 with TRBJ2-3, with 9 bases matching TRBD1. Unmatched junction bases numbered 6, after V lost 5 bases and J lost 3 bases. Germline V lookup: CDR1 SEHNR, CDR2 FQNEAQ (reference sequence). The CDR3 has 15 residues. The CDR3 sequence: CASSHRDRETDTQYF. The CDR3 DNA sequence: TGTGCCAGCAGCCACCGGGACAGGGAAACAGATACGCAGTATTTT.

The V gene is TRBV11-3, the J gene TRBJ2-1; 7 bases agree with TRBD1. The V segment lost 6 bases and the J segment 6 bases; nucleotides outside the gene matches: 8. The CDR3 contains 14 residues. Germline CDR1 SGHNT, CDR2 YENEEA. The CDR3 bases are TGTGCCAGCAGTTACAGCTGGGACAGCAATGAGCAGTTCTTC. Translated: CASSYSWDSNEQFF.

J is TRBJ1-4 and V is TRBV7-2; D gene ambiguous. Trimming took off 5 bases at V and 6 bases at J, with 13 bases between the two ends. The CDR3 has 14 amino acids. Germline values: CDR1 SGHTA, CDR2 FQGNSA. The DNA for the CDR3 is TGTGCCAGCAGCCCCTTTGGGCCGGATGAAAAACTGTTTTTT. This sequence encodes CASSPFGPDEKLFF.

CDR3 region: CASGLDRGARDTQYF. The CDR3 region has the DNA TGTGCCAGCGGACTGGACAGGGGTGCGAGAGATACGCAGTATTTT. The rearrangement uses TRBV28 and TRBJ2-3; TRBD1 agrees at 9 bases. The V segment lost 8 bases and the J segment 5 bases; nucleotides outside the gene matches: 11. Germline CDR1 and CDR2: MDHEN and SYDVKM. The CDR3 is 15 residues long. The entire variable domain, with the rest obtained from reference TRBV28 and TRBJ2-3, is as follows: DVKVTQSSRYLVKRTGEKVFLECVQDMDHENMFWYRQDPGLGLRLIYFSYDVKMKEKGDIPEGYSVSREKKERFSLILESASTNQTSMYLCASGLDRGARDTQYFGPGTRLTVL.

This clone has only a few counts. The chain has TRBV19 and TRBJ2-7; D possibly corresponds to TRBD2 (6 bases). CDR3 size: 13 residues. The V and J ends lost 3 bases and 9 bases respectively, with 15 bases between them. Germline-derived CDR1 and CDR2 are LNHDA and SQIVND (reference sequence). The CDR3 reads CASSISSLGGQYF. CDR3 nucleotides: TGTGCCAGTAGTATCTCTTCCCTGGGGGGGCAGTACTTC.

V is TRBV7-9 and J is TRBJ2-1; the match to TRBD2 covers 10 bases. This CDR3 comprises 14 residues. After removal of 1 base from V and 10 bases from J, the junction contained 4 bases not matched to a gene. Germline lookup yields CDR1 SEHNR and CDR2 FQNEAQ (reference sequence). This chain's CDR3 is CASSLGASGSEQFF. CDR3 nucleotide sequence: TGTGCCAGCAGCTTAGGGGCTAGCGGGAGCGAGCAGTTCTTC.

In this sample, this clone turned up a few times. The V and J genes are TRBV30 and TRBJ1-1; D is undetermined. Germline V gene lookup returns CDR1 GTSNPN and CDR2 SVGIG (reference sequence). This CDR3 spans 11 amino acids. Trimming removed 1 base at V and 8 bases at J, with 8 bases between. In DNA form, the CDR3 reads TGTGCCTGGAGTGCTAGTAAAGAAGCTTTCTTT. Translated: CAWSASKEAFF.

The gene calls are TRBV28 and TRBJ1-2, with 8 nucleotides matching TRBD1. J gave up 4 bases and V 6 bases, and 7 bases lay outside the gene matches. The CDR3 runs 14 residues. From germline, CDR1 is MDHEN and CDR2 SYDVKM. The CDR3 sequence: CASRETGDGYGYTF. The DNA for the CDR3 is TGTGCCAGCAGAGAGACAGGGGATGGCTATGGCTACACCTTC.

V gene TRBV7-9 combines with J gene TRBJ2-7; D perhaps matches TRBD1 (6 bases). Germline V gene data show CDR1 as SEHNR and CDR2 as FQNEAQ (reference sequence). V was pared by 3 bases and J by 5 bases, with 14 bases between. The CDR3 has 14 amino acids. The CDR3 sequence is CASSLGRGNDEQYF. CDR3 sequence (DNA): TGTGCCAGCAGCTTGGGCAGGGGTAATGACGAGCAGTACTTC.

The genes are TRBV10-3 and TRBJ2-7; 7 bases fit TRBD2. V was clipped by 0 bases and J by 4 bases; unmatched bases: 9. The CDR3 length is 16 residues. Germline V gene sequence: CDR1 ENHRY, CDR2 SYGVKD. CDR3: CAISESGREGAYEQYF. DNA of the CDR3: TGTGCCATCAGTGAGTCGGGAAGGGAGGGCGCTTACGAGCAGTACTTC.

V and J are TRBV11-1 and TRBJ1-1; D is undetermined. This CDR3 spans 15 amino acids. Germline lookup yields CDR1 SGHAT and CDR2 FQDESV (reference sequence). The V end was cut by 5 bases, the J end by 0 bases, with 13 bases between. The CDR3 region is CASSQSGSMNTEAFF. Written as DNA, the CDR3 is TGTGCCAGCAGCCAATCCGGGAGCATGAACACTGAAGCTTTCTTT. The whole variable domain, remainder taken from reference TRBV11-1 and TRBJ1-1, is EAEVAQSPRYKITEKSQAVAFWCDPISGHATLYWYRQILGQGPELLVQFQDESVVDDSQLPKDRFSAERLKGVDSTLKIQPAELGDSAMYLCASSQSGSMNTEAFFGQGTRLTVV.

V gene TRBV5-1 combines with J gene TRBJ2-5, with D possibly being TRBD1 (6 bases). Germline CDR1 SGHRS, CDR2 YFSETQ. The V and J ends lost 4 bases and 1 base respectively, with 14 bases between them. The CDR3 is 15 amino acids. CDR3 bases: TGCGCCAGCAGCCCCGGGACATCGGTCCAAGAGACCCAGTACTTC. This gives the protein CASSPGTSVQETQYF. The variable domain in full, completed from reference TRBV5-1 and TRBJ2-5, reads KAGVTQTPRYLIKTRGQQVTLSCSPISGHRSVSWYQQTPGQGLQFLFEYFSETQRNKGNFPGRFSGRQFSNSRSEMNVSTLELGDSALYLCASSPGTSVQETQYFGPGTRLLVL.

The chain recombines TRBV4-3 with TRBJ1-4; D gene unclear. Trimming took off 0 bases at V and 6 bases at J, with 14 bases between the two ends. Germline V gene data show CDR1 as LGHNA and CDR2 as YSLEER. The CDR3 totals 16 residues. The DNA for the CDR3 is TGCGCCAGCAGCCAAGATCCCCGGGGTTCTTATGAAAAACTGTTTTTT. Translation: CASSQDPRGSYEKLFF.

The chain couples TRBV30 to TRBJ1-5; D perhaps matches TRBD1 (5 bases). The CDR3 runs to 13 residues. Germline CDR1 is GTSNPN and CDR2 is SVGIG (reference sequence). The germline V and J ends were trimmed by 2 bases and 10 bases, with 15 bases remaining between them. The CDR3 sequence: CAWSRGDGHPQHF. The DNA of the CDR3 is TGTGCCTGGAGTAGGGGTGACGGGCACCCCCAGCATTTT.

The chain combines TRBV5-1 with TRBJ2-7; maybe TRBD1 (5 bases). The CDR3 is 13 residues long. V dropped 0 bases and J dropped 6 bases, with 10 bases sitting between them. In germline, CDR1 is SGHRS, CDR2 YFSETQ. CDR3 nucleotide sequence: TGCGCCAGCAGCTTGGGTCAAGGGGCCGAGCAGTACTTC. Amino acids: CASSLGQGAEQYF. Based on the CDR3 plus reference TRBV5-1 and TRBJ2-7, the full variable domain is KAGVTQTPRYLIKTRGQQVTLSCSPISGHRSVSWYQQTPGQGLQFLFEYFSETQRNKGNFPGRFSGRQFSNSRSEMNVSTLELGDSALYLCASSLGQGAEQYFGPGTRLTVT.